This TCR beta chain stems from a study of CD8 T cells in ankylosing spondylitis (dated 2017 in TCRdb). Study-level background: The study set out to find disease-linked TCR variants by profiling T cell receptor beta repertoires in ankylosing spondylitis patients and healthy donors. In total, the full study cohort was made up of 110 or so healthy donors and about two dozen ankylosing spondylitis patients. Peripheral blood was sampled, and synovial fluid was additionally collected from ankylosing spondylitis patients. The study at large found these results: Blood from ankylosing spondylitis patients appeared to be characterized by a TCR beta motif composed of under 10 highly homologous amino acid variants. The disease-linked clones were reported to be significantly enriched in matched synovial fluid samples from ankylosing spondylitis patients. Some TCR beta motif variants had previously been reported in synovial fluid and blood of reactive arthritis patients, which suggested common disease-initiation mechanisms. A CD8+ phenotype was shown by the disease-linked clones, which were found at relatively low frequencies in peripheral blood.

This sample was sequenced with an Illumina HiSeq 2500. Quantitative 5'-RACE with molecular barcodes was used to prepare TCR beta libraries. From the authors' description of their analysis: A new computational method based on a probabilistic model of VDJ rearrangement was used to identify disease-linked TCR variants. TCRdb cleaned the public reads at Q25 with fastp, built clones with MiXCR and kept in-frame beta chains. For every CDR3 protein sequence, its rows merge into one entry that carries the most common genes and DNA. The V and J calls and clone size are TCRdb's, not the authors'. The sample has 300,000 to 350,000 distinct CDR3 sequences on record, approximately 10% of them singletons. Jointly, the top ten make up about a tenth of the sample. The CDR3 has 13 amino acids, counting the end cysteine and phenylalanine. The CDR3 DNA has 39 bases and is translated from base 1. CDR1 SGHTA and CDR2 FQGNSA were looked up in the germline V gene. V loses 5 bases of germline sequence and J loses 6 bases, and the interval between the two ends is 13 bases.

Points on this clonotype: The antigen it recognizes is unknown. No quality values exist for individual bases; no much larger clone is one base distant.

The sequence came from a female donor with ankylosing spondylitis or in good health (not recorded which). The sample comprised blood, either unsorted or a sorted T cell fraction (not recorded which). Recombination joined TRBV7-2 with TRBJ1-1; the D gene is possibly TRBD1, with 6 bases matching. The CDR3 corresponds to CASSTQGLAEAFF. The sequenced DNA is TGTGCCAGCAGCACGCAGGGGTTGGCTGAAGCTTTCTTT. Joined to the reference TRBV7-2 and TRBJ1-1 proteins, this CDR3 gives the full variable domain: GAGVSQSPSNKVTEKGKDVELRCDPISGHTALYWYRQSLGQGLEFLIYFQGNSAPDKSGLPSDRFSAERTGGSVSTLTIQRTQQEDSAVYLCASSTQGLAEAFFGQGTRLTVV.